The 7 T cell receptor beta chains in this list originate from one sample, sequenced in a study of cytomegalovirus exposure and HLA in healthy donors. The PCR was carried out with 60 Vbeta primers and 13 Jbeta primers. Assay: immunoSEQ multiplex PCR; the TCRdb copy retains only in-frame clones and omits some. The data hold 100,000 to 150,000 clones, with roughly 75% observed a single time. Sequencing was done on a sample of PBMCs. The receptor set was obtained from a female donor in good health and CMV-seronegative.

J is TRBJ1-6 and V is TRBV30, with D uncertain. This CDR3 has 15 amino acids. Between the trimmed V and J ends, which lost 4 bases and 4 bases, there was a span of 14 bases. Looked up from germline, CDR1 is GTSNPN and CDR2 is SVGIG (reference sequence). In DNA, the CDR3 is TGTGCCTGGAAAGGCGGGAGCGGGTATAATTCACCCCTCCACTTT. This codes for CAWKGGSGYNSPLHF.

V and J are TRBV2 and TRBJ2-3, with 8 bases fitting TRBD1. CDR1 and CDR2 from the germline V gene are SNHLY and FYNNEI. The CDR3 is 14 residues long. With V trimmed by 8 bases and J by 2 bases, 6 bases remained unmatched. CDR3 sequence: CASRRQGTTDTQYF. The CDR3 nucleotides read TGTGCCAGCCGGAGACAGGGGACCACAGATACGCAGTATTTT.

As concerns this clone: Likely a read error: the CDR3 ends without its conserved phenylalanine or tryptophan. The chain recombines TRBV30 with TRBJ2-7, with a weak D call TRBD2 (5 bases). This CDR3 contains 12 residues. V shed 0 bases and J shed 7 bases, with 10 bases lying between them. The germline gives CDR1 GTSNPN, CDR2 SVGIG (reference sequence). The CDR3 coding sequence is TGTGCCTGGAGTGTAGGTCGGGATGAGCAGTACCTC. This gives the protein CAWSVGRDEQYL.

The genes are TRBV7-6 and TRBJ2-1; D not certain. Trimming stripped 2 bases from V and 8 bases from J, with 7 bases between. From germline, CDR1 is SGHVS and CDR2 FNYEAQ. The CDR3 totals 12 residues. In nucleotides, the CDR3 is TGTGCCAGCAGCTTATATTTCGATGAGCAGTTCTTC. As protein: CASSLYFDEQFF.

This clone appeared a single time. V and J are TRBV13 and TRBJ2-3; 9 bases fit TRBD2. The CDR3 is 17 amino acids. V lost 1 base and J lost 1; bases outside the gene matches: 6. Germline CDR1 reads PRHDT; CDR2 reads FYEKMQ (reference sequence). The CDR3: CASSLVLSSGGTDTQYF. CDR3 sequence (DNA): TGTGCCAGCAGCTTAGTTCTGTCTAGCGGGGGCACAGATACGCAGTATTTT.

CDR3 residues: CASSKALKKLRTEAFF. The CDR3 DNA reads as TGTGCCAGCAGCAAAGCTCTAAAAAAACTCAGGACTGAAGCTTTCTTT. V and J are TRBV21-1 and TRBJ1-1; TRBD1 reflects the table's D call only, with no check against the DNA. TRBV21-1 corresponds to a pseudogene. There are 16 residues in the CDR3.

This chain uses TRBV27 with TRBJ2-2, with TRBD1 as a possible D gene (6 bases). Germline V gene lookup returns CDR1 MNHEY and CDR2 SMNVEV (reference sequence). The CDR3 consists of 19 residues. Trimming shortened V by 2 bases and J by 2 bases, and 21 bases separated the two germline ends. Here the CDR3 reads CASSLTWTDYRANTGELFF. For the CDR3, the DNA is TGTGCCAGCAGTTTAACATGGACCGATTACAGGGCTAACACCGGGGAGCTGTTTTTT.